The entry that follows covers one T cell receptor beta chain sequence. This sample is part of a study of lymphopenia after photon versus proton radiotherapy. The CDR3 totals 15 residues. Germline assignment: CDR1 SGHTA and CDR2 FQGNSA. J was trimmed by 5 bases and V by 4 bases; bases with no gene match: 9. Assay: immunoSEQ multiplex PCR; the TCRdb copy retains only in-frame clones and omits some. The sample lists approximately 160,000 clones, about 88% occurring once. This chain links TRBV7-2 with TRBJ2-5; the match to TRBD1 covers 8 bases. This clonotype was obtained from a man aged 50-60 years with gastric cancer. The source material was peripheral blood, sampled from a patient treated with photon-based radiotherapy. CDR3 protein: CASSSRQGSSETQYF. Written as DNA, the CDR3 is TGTGCCAGCAGCTCGAGACAGGGGAGTAGCGAGACCCAGTACTTC.